Listed below are T cell receptor beta chains from one sample, sequenced in a study of shared clonotypes between healthy human individuals. The data were produced by immunoSEQ multiplex PCR, yet TCRdb's version contains in-frame clones alone and is incomplete. Of roughly 2.5 million clones listed, around nine tenths are singletons. The source material was naive CD4+ T cells sorted from blood. The receptors stem from a man aged 18 to 35 in good health. CDR3s include the opening cysteine and the closing phenylalanine or tryptophan. A D gene is named only where the DNA matches it firmly. Some rows have no size entry. The others give once, few or many, or a class for an expanded clone.

v_call	clone_size	d_call	j_call	cdr3_aa	cdr3_nt
TRBV30	NA	NA	TRBJ1-3	CAWSVKDASGNTIYF	TGTGCCTGGAGTGTTAAGGATGCCTCTGGAAACACCATATATTTT
TRBV25-1	NA	NA	TRBJ2-1	CASSRAGVTYNEQFF	TGTGCCAGCAGCCGGGCCGGGGTAACCTACAATGAGCAGTTCTTC
TRBV6-6	NA	NA	TRBJ1-5	CASNSGQGNQPQHF	TGTGCCAGCAACTCCGGGCAGGGGAATCAGCCCCAGCATTTT
TRBV7-9	NA	TRBD1	TRBJ2-5	CASSSHPAGTGGEETQYF	TGTGCCAGCAGCTCCCATCCCGCCGGGACAGGGGGGGAGGAGACCCAGTACTTC
TRBV5-1	NA	TRBD1	TRBJ2-5	CASRHDRAGKTQYF	TGCGCCAGCAGACACGACAGGGCTGGGAAGACCCAGTACTTC
TRBV2	NA	NA	TRBJ1-1	CASSEGPGRNTEAFF	TGTGCCAGCAGTGAAGGTCCCGGGAGAAACACTGAAGCTTTCTTT
TRBV6-6	NA	TRBD2	TRBJ2-7	CASSYVAGGWEQYF	TGTGCCAGCAGTTACGTAGCGGGAGGATGGGAGCAGTACTTC
TRBV6-6	once	NA	TRBJ1-2	CASSFNYGYTF	TGTGCCAGCAGTTTTAACTATGGCTACACCTTC
TRBV10-2	NA	NA	TRBJ1-1	CASMDSPNTEAFF	TGCGCCAGCATGGACAGCCCTAACACTGAAGCTTTCTTT
TRBV7-8	NA	TRBD1	TRBJ2-7	CASSYGTGSGDEQYF	TGTGCCAGCAGCTACGGGACAGGTTCAGGGGACGAGCAGTACTTC
TRBV6-1	NA	TRBD2	TRBJ2-5	CASSDHSGRVQETQYF	TGTGCCAGCAGTGACCATAGCGGGAGAGTGCAAGAGACCCAGTACTTC
TRBV30	NA	NA	TRBJ2-1	CACVDSTYDEQFF	TGTGCTTGTGTTGACAGTACGTACGATGAGCAGTTCTTC
TRBV28	NA	TRBD1	TRBJ1-6	CASSPSLDRGGTPLHF	TGTGCCAGCAGTCCAAGCTTAGACAGGGGAGGGACACCCCTCCACTTT
TRBV10-1	NA	NA	TRBJ2-7	CASSAYIGEVSLGTPQYF	TGCGCCAGCAGTGCTTACATTGGGGAGGTGTCTTTGGGGACCCCGCAGTACTTC
TRBV6-5	NA	TRBD1	TRBJ2-7	CASSRSGQRSYEQYF	TGTGCCAGCAGTCGATCGGGACAGAGGTCCTACGAGCAGTACTTC
TRBV6-4	NA	NA	TRBJ2-1	CASSVSLWYEQFF	TGTGCCAGCAGTGTCTCCCTTTGGTATGAGCAGTTCTTC
TRBV27	NA	TRBD1	TRBJ1-4	CASRKPGQGNEKLFF	TGTGCCAGCAGAAAACCGGGACAGGGTAATGAAAAACTGTTTTTT
TRBV5-1	NA	TRBD1	TRBJ2-4	CASSAPTRDSGRQYF	TGCGCCAGCAGCGCGCCAACCCGGGACAGTGGACGTCAGTACTTC
TRBV4-2	NA	TRBD2	TRBJ2-7	CASSQDGFRASGRKTYEQYF	TGTGCCAGCAGCCAAGATGGGTTCCGGGCTAGCGGGAGGAAAACCTACGAGCAGTACTTC
TRBV27	NA	NA	TRBJ1-2	CASSPTGPLNYGYTF	TGTGCCAGCAGTCCGACAGGACCCCTTAACTATGGCTACACCTTC
TRBV19	NA	NA	TRBJ1-6	CASSIATGPSSPLHF	TGTGCCAGTAGTATAGCTACAGGGCCAAGTTCACCCCTCCACTTT
TRBV2	NA	TRBD1	TRBJ1-6	CASSRVGTGGADSPLHF	TGTGCCAGCTCTCGGGTGGGGACAGGGGGAGCAGATTCACCCCTCCACTTT
TRBV6-6	NA	NA	TRBJ2-7	CASTDLDRTYEQYF	TGTGCCAGCACCGACCTGGACAGAACCTACGAGCAGTACTTC
TRBV7-6	NA	NA	TRBJ2-5	CASSFMEAQYF	TGTGCCAGCAGCTTCATGGAAGCCCAGTACTTC
TRBV9	NA	TRBD2	TRBJ2-1	CASSVTGTSGIGEQFF	TGTGCCAGCAGCGTTACCGGGACTAGCGGGATAGGTGAGCAGTTCTTC
TRBV14	NA	TRBD1	TRBJ2-7	CASSQGGQGRTYEQYF	TGTGCCAGCAGCCAGGGGGGACAGGGAAGAACCTACGAGCAGTACTTC
TRBV28	NA	TRBD2	TRBJ2-5	CAATTSQETQYF	TGTGCCGCTACGACTAGCCAGGAGACCCAGTACTTC
TRBV14	NA	TRBD1	TRBJ1-5	CASRFPRDRYNQPQHF	TGTGCCAGCAGGTTCCCCCGGGACAGATACAATCAGCCCCAGCATTTT
TRBV15	NA	NA	TRBJ2-7	CATSREVTGHEEQYF	TGTGCCACCAGCAGAGAAGTGACGGGCCACGAGGAGCAGTACTTC
TRBV5-1	few	NA	TRBJ2-5	CASSFGTQETQYF	TGCGCCAGCAGCTTTGGGACCCAAGAGACCCAGTACTTC
TRBV7-2	NA	NA	TRBJ2-7	CASSSGTTTYEQYF	TGTGCCAGCAGCTCCGGGACAACCACCTACGAGCAGTACTTC
TRBV30	NA	NA	TRBJ1-1	CAWSVAPRTEAFF	TGTGCCTGGAGTGTAGCCCCCAGGACTGAAGCTTTCTTT
TRBV11-2	NA	NA	TRBJ2-2	CASSLGGSGNTGELFF	TGTGCCAGCAGCTTAGGTGGTAGCGGGAACACCGGGGAGCTGTTTTTT
TRBV15	NA	TRBD1	TRBJ1-2	CATSRDRTGSGYTF	TGTGCCACCAGCAGAGATAGGACAGGCTCGGGCTACACCTTC
TRBV6-4	NA	NA	TRBJ1-1	CASRRGASNTEAFF	TGTGCCAGCAGACGGGGAGCATCGAACACTGAAGCTTTCTTT
TRBV7-9	NA	TRBD2	TRBJ2-3	CASSRAPSGGTDTQYF	TGTGCCAGCAGCAGGGCCCCGAGCGGGGGCACAGATACGCAGTATTTT
TRBV19	few	NA	TRBJ1-4	CASSMLDSGSGSLFF	TGTGCCAGTAGTATGTTGGACAGTGGCTCGGGCTCGTTGTTTTTT
TRBV7-9	NA	NA	TRBJ1-2	CASSPAPTGFYGYTF	TGTGCCAGCAGCCCCGCCCCCACAGGGTTCTATGGCTACACCTTC
TRBV12-5	NA	NA	TRBJ2-3	CASGLDRSSTDTQYF	TGTGCTAGTGGCCTGGACCGGAGCTCCACAGATACGCAGTATTTT
TRBV30	NA	TRBD1	TRBJ1-1	CAWSVLDRVNTEAFF	TGTGCCTGGAGTGTGTTAGACAGGGTAAACACTGAAGCTTTCTTT
TRBV29-1	NA	NA	TRBJ2-3	CSVVKALKDTQYF	TGCAGCGTTGTGAAGGCGCTCAAGGATACGCAGTATTTT
TRBV10-3	NA	NA	TRBJ2-3	CAISETTPQTITDTQYF	TGTGCCATCAGTGAAACGACCCCCCAGACTATTACAGATACGCAGTATTTT
TRBV4-3	NA	TRBD2	TRBJ2-1	CASSQDLKLAGVGSYNEQFF	TGCGCCAGCAGCCAAGATTTGAAGCTAGCGGGAGTTGGGTCCTACAATGAGCAGTTCTTC
TRBV6-6	NA	NA	TRBJ1-1	CASGVGGEGAFF	TGTGCCAGCGGAGTCGGAGGGGAGGGGGCTTTCTTT
TRBV7-2	NA	NA	TRBJ2-5	CASSGGTQETQYF	TGTGCCAGCAGCGGGGGGACCCAAGAGACCCAGTACTTC
TRBV11-2	NA	TRBD1	TRBJ1-1	CASSSQGSGTEAFF	TGTGCCAGCAGCTCACAGGGGTCGGGCACTGAAGCTTTCTTT
TRBV19	NA	TRBD1	TRBJ1-3	CASSMGQGKLGNTIYF	TGTGCCAGTAGTATGGGACAGGGGAAGCTTGGAAACACCATATATTTT
TRBV11-3	NA	NA	TRBJ2-3	CASSLDAEGDTQYF	TGTGCCAGCAGCTTAGATGCGGAAGGGGATACGCAGTATTTT
TRBV21-1	NA	NA	TRBJ2-6	CASSIWTGTAFERCSGANVLTF	TGTGCCAGCAGCATCTGGACAGGGACGGCCTTCGAGAGATGCTCTGGGGCCAACGTCCTGACTTTC
TRBV7-9	NA	NA	TRBJ2-2	CASSLDWGAPNTGELFF	TGTGCCAGCAGCTTAGACTGGGGGGCGCCGAACACCGGGGAGCTGTTTTTT
TRBV29-1	NA	TRBD2	TRBJ2-5	CSVRGLAEETQYF	TGCAGCGTTCGAGGACTAGCGGAAGAGACCCAGTACTTC
TRBV2	NA	NA	TRBJ2-7	CASSPNPASSYEQYF	TGTGCCAGCAGTCCCAACCCGGCCAGCTCCTACGAGCAGTACTTC
TRBV5-1	NA	TRBD1	TRBJ2-3	CASRGTGSSTDTQYF	TGCGCCAGCAGAGGGACAGGGTCTAGCACAGATACGCAGTATTTT
TRBV7-3	NA	TRBD1	TRBJ2-7	CASSLTGITGGSYEQYF	TGTGCCAGCAGCTTAACAGGGATTACAGGGGGCTCCTACGAGCAGTACTTC
TRBV19	NA	TRBD1	TRBJ2-1	CASSFDRGHEQFF	TGTGCCAGTAGCTTCGACAGGGGCCATGAGCAGTTCTTC
TRBV5-1	NA	NA	TRBJ2-3	CASTLRGGGLADTQYF	TGCGCCAGCACCCTCAGGGGCGGCGGGTTAGCAGATACGCAGTATTTT
TRBV28	NA	NA	TRBJ2-6	CASSDGSNSGANVLTF	TGTGCCAGCAGTGATGGGTCTAACTCTGGGGCCAACGTCCTGACTTTC
TRBV11-3	NA	NA	TRBJ1-3	CASSSSPSGNTIYF	TGTGCCAGCAGCTCGAGCCCCTCTGGAAACACCATATATTTT
TRBV2	NA	NA	TRBJ2-5	CAGAAGETQYF	TGTGCCGGGGCGGCGGGGGAGACCCAGTACTTC
TRBV11-3	NA	NA	TRBJ2-3	CASSFSREAGPDTQYF	TGTGCCAGCAGCTTCTCCAGGGAGGCCGGGCCAGATACGCAGTATTTT